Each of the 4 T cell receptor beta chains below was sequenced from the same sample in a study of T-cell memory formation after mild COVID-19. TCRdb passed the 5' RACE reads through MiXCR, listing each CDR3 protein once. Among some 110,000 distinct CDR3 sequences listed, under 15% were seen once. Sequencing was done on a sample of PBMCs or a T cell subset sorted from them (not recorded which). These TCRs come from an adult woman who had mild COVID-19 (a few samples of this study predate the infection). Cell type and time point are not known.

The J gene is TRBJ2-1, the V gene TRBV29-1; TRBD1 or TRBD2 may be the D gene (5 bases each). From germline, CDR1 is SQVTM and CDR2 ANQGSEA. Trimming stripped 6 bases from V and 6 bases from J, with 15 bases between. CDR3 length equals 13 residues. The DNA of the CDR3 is TGCAGCGTAGAGGGGACCAAGCTCAATGAGCAGTTCTTC. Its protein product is CSVEGTKLNEQFF.

CDR3 coding DNA: TGCGCCAGCAGCTTAACTAGCGGGGGGCCCACAGATACGCAGTATTTT. The encoded protein is CASSLTSGGPTDTQYF. This chain connects TRBV5-1 to TRBJ2-3; 12 bases are a match to TRBD2. This CDR3 comprises 16 residues. CDR1 and CDR2 from the germline V gene are SGHRS and YFSETQ. The junction had 3 bases not matched to a gene; V was cut back by 2 bases and J by 2 bases.

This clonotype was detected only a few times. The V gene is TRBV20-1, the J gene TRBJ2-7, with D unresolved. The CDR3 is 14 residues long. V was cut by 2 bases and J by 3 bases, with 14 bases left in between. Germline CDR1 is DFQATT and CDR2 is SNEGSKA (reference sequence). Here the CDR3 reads CSARSGSLGYEQYF. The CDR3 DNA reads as TGCAGTGCTAGATCGGGCTCGTTGGGCTACGAGCAGTACTTC.

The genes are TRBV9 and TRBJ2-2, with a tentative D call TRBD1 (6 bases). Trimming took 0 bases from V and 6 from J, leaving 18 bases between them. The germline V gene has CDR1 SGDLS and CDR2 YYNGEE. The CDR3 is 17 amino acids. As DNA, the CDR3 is TGTGCCAGCAGCGTAGTAGGAACAGGGTGGGGTGCCGGGGAGCTGTTTTTT. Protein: CASSVVGTGWGAGELFF. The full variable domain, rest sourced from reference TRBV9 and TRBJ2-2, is DSGVTQTPKHLITATGQRVTLRCSPRSGDLSVYWYQQSLDQGLQFLIQYYNGEERAKGNILERFSAQQFPDLHSELNLSSLELGDSALYFCASSVVGTGWGAGELFFGEGSRLTVL.